This entry is about one T cell receptor (beta chain). Antigen specificity is unknown. The germline V gene has CDR1 SGHTA and CDR2 FQGNSA. The CDR3 loop spans 15 amino acids. V was trimmed by 3 bases and J by 1 base, leaving 9 bases between them. Unique molecular identifiers were incorporated during preparation of the TCRbeta library. TCRdb called the PCR reads again in MiXCR, with one record for every CDR3 protein. The data hold 200,000 or so distinct CDR3 sequences, with around 7.7% observed a single time. This record belongs to a study of T-cell reconstitution after alpha-beta-depleted transplantation in children. Study-wide results and caveats: Approximately two months post-transplant, alpha-beta T cells reportedly originated from several hundred expanded graft clones. Day-60 TCRbeta diversity that was high in some patients was derived from surviving recipient T cells and thymic progenitors. Diversity and T-cell counts at one year after transplant derived mostly from new T cells.

This TCR was recovered from a male patient aged 2 to 10 who had a stem cell transplant for acute myeloid leukemia, so the T cells may come from the graft donor. The rearrangement uses TRBV7-2 and TRBJ2-2; the D gene is possibly TRBD1 (6 bases). The source was PBMCs, mostly from graft donor cells, collected 360 days after TCRalphabeta/CD19-depleted stem cell transplant. As DNA, the CDR3 is TGTGCCAGCAGCTTTCAGGGGAGGAACACCGGGGAGCTGTTTTTT. Amino acids: CASSFQGRNTGELFF.